This is a list of T cell receptor beta chains from one sample in a study of blood T cell repertoires in COVID-19. Sequencing used immunoSEQ multiplex PCR; TCRdb keeps in-frame clones, though not all of them. Of 210,000 or so clones listed, approximately 87% are singletons. Specimen: peripheral blood. The receptors were gathered from a woman in her fifties or sixties with acute or convalescent COVID-19. Each CDR3 is given with its conserved first and last residue. A D gene is named only where the DNA matches it firmly. Not every row has a clone size; where given, it reads once, few, many or a size class.

CDR3nt,CDR3aa,abundance,j_gene,d_gene,v_gene
TGTGCCTGGAGTGGGGGGCTGGATGGAAACACCATATATTTT,CAWSGGLDGNTIYF,-,TRBJ1-3,-,TRBV30
TGTGCCATCAGTGAAGGAGCGGGGATGCTGAATGAGCAGTTCTTC,CAISEGAGMLNEQFF,few,TRBJ2-1,TRBD2,TRBV10-3
TGTGCCAGCAGCTCGGACAGGACGAACACTGAAGCTTTCTTT,CASSSDRTNTEAFF,-,TRBJ1-1,TRBD1,TRBV7-2
TGTGCCAGCAGCTGGGGGTTCCGCGGGGGTCTCACAGATACGCAGTATTTT,CASSWGFRGGLTDTQYF,many,TRBJ2-3,TRBD2,TRBV5-4
TGTGCCAGCAGCCAAGTAGAGGGAGGCTACACCTTC,CASSQVEGGYTF,once,TRBJ1-2,-,TRBV3-1/TRBV3-2
TGTGCCGGCCAGGACAGCAACTATGGCTACACCTTC,CAGQDSNYGYTF,-,TRBJ1-2,-,TRBV2
TGTGCCAGCAGTGACCAACAGGGGGGTCAGCCCCAGCATTTT,CASSDQQGGQPQHF,-,TRBJ1-5,TRBD1,TRBV6-1
TGTGCCAGCAGCCCACAGGGGGCGGGGGAGCAGTACTTC,CASSPQGAGEQYF,-,TRBJ2-7,TRBD1,TRBV3-1/TRBV3-2
TGTGCCAGCAGTTACGCTACAGGACCCTATGGCTACACCTTC,CASSYATGPYGYTF,-,TRBJ1-2,-,TRBV6-5
TGTGCCAGCAGCGTCGGGACGGGGGATGGAAATGAAAAACTGTTTTTT,CASSVGTGDGNEKLFF,-,TRBJ1-4,-,TRBV11-3
TGTGCCAGCAGCTTACATAGCGGGAGGGCCAGTGAGCAGTTCTTC,CASSLHSGRASEQFF,few,TRBJ2-1,TRBD2,TRBV11-2
TGTGCCAGCAGTTACTCGAGTGGCGGGGGGACCGGGGAGCTGTTTTTT,CASSYSSGGGTGELFF,-,TRBJ2-2,TRBD2,TRBV6-5
TGCGCCAGCAGCACCCTAGCGGGGGGGGGCACAGATACGCAGTATTTT,CASSTLAGGGTDTQYF,-,TRBJ2-3,TRBD2,TRBV4-1
TGCGCCAGCAGCCAAGAGGAGGCGGGGGGGTACGAGCAGTACTTC,CASSQEEAGGYEQYF,-,TRBJ2-7,TRBD2,TRBV4-1
TGTGCCAGCAGCGAGATGACCGGGGCCTACAATGAGCAGTTCTTC,CASSEMTGAYNEQFF,-,TRBJ2-1,-,TRBV7-6
TGTGCCACCCCGCGGGGTCCGTTTAATGAAAAACTGTTTTTT,CATPRGPFNEKLFF,-,TRBJ1-4,-,TRBV28
TGTGCCAGCAGCTTAGGACAGGGGTACTATGGCTACACCTTC,CASSLGQGYYGYTF,-,TRBJ1-2,TRBD1,TRBV5-4
TGTGCCATCAGTGAGTCTGGTAGCTCTGGAAACACCATATATTTT,CAISESGSSGNTIYF,-,TRBJ1-3,-,TRBV10-3
TGTGCCAGCAGAAGCCGCCCGGATGGCTACACCTTC,CASRSRPDGYTF,-,TRBJ1-2,-,TRBV27
TGTGCCAGCAGCTCACAGGTCTCCTACGAGCAGTACTTC,CASSSQVSYEQYF,-,TRBJ2-7,-,TRBV7-9
TGCGCCAGCAGCCAAGAAGGGGTGGGAAACAGGGGCGCAAAACTGTTTTTT,CASSQEGVGNRGAKLFF,-,TRBJ1-4,TRBD1,TRBV4-1
TGTGCCAGCAGCGTAGGCGGGGGGGGAAATATCCAAGAGACCCAGTACTTC,CASSVGGGGNIQETQYF,-,TRBJ2-5,TRBD2,TRBV9
TGTGCCATCAGGGCAGGGGTCACAGATACGCAGTATTTT,CAIRAGVTDTQYF,-,TRBJ2-3,-,TRBV10-3
TGTGCCAGCAGCTTAGTTTTTGGGGCGGAGACCCAGTACTTC,CASSLVFGAETQYF,-,TRBJ2-5,-,TRBV11-3
TGCGCCAGCAGTGAGTCGGGGGGCACTGAAGCTTTCTTT,CASSESGGTEAFF,once,TRBJ1-1,-,TRBV10-2
TGCGCCAGCAGCTTGGGACCCCCCGTGGGCGGGAGTAATGAGCAGTTCTTC,CASSLGPPVGGSNEQFF,-,TRBJ2-1,TRBD2,TRBV5-1
TGTGCCAGCAGCTTAGGACAGGGGAACACTGAAGCTTTCTTT,CASSLGQGNTEAFF,-,TRBJ1-1,TRBD1,TRBV7-6
TGTGCCAGCAGCCCCGGGACTCGGGGTGTGGAGACCCAGTACTTC,CASSPGTRGVETQYF,-,TRBJ2-5,-,TRBV5-8
TGTGCCAGCAGACATTTGACTAGCGTGAACAATGAGCAGTTCTTC,CASRHLTSVNNEQFF,-,TRBJ2-1,TRBD2,TRBV11-2
TGTGCCAGCAGCGTAGTCAGCGGTTCTCGCACAGATACGCAGTATTTT,CASSVVSGSRTDTQYF,-,TRBJ2-3,-,TRBV9
TGTGCCAGCAGCTTACTAAGCGGGGGGGCCAGCGAGCAGTACTTC,CASSLLSGGASEQYF,-,TRBJ2-7,TRBD2,TRBV7-2
TGTGCCACCAGCAGAGATCGTATCGATACGCAGTATTTT,CATSRDRIDTQYF,-,TRBJ2-3,-,TRBV15
TGTGCCAGCAACCCTAGCGGGAGATACAATGAGCAGTTCTTC,CASNPSGRYNEQFF,-,TRBJ2-1,TRBD2,TRBV7-2
TGCGCCAGCAGCCAATACTCCGGGACAGGGGATAATTCACCCCTCCACTTT,CASSQYSGTGDNSPLHF,once,TRBJ1-6,TRBD1,TRBV4-1
TGCGCCAGCAGCAGCAGGGTTGGAGAGACCCAGTACTTC,CASSSRVGETQYF,-,TRBJ2-5,-,TRBV5-1
TGCGCCAGCAGCCTGAGGGCCCAGGGGGCTTCCAATGAGCAGTTCTTC,CASSLRAQGASNEQFF,-,TRBJ2-1,TRBD1,TRBV5-1
TGTGCCAGCAGCTCTACCGGGACAGGCCTTGCCTACGAGCAGTACTTC,CASSSTGTGLAYEQYF,-,TRBJ2-7,TRBD1,TRBV5-6
TGTGCCAGCGGGACTTCTCTTCGTCCGGATACGCAGTATTTT,CASGTSLRPDTQYF,-,TRBJ2-3,-,TRBV9
TGTGCCAGCAGTCAATACAGTGGGTTACAAGCTTTCTTT,CASSQYSGLQAFF,-,TRBJ1-1,-,TRBV27
TGTGCCAGCAGCTTGGAGCCAGCACACTTGAACACTGAAGCTTTCTTT,CASSLEPAHLNTEAFF,-,TRBJ1-1,-,TRBV11-2
TGTGCCAGCGCCCCCGGCGGGACCGGGGAGCTGTTTTTT,CASAPGGTGELFF,-,TRBJ2-2,-,TRBV6-5
TGTGCCAGCAGCCCACAGGGGGTGGGCTACACCTTC,CASSPQGVGYTF,once,TRBJ1-2,TRBD1,TRBV11-2
TGTGCCAGCTCACCACCACGGACAGGGGTAATCCAAGAGACCCAGTACTTC,CASSPPRTGVIQETQYF,-,TRBJ2-5,TRBD1,TRBV18
TGTGCCAGCAGTGTCAACGCACTAGCGGGAGACACCGGGGAGCTGTTTTTT,CASSVNALAGDTGELFF,-,TRBJ2-2,TRBD2,TRBV6-4
TGTGCCAGCAGTTACTCGGACAGGGAGACCCAGTACTTC,CASSYSDRETQYF,-,TRBJ2-5,TRBD1,TRBV6-6
TGTGCCAGCAGTTCCCCCAGGGTACCCCTCCACTTT,CASSSPRVPLHF,-,TRBJ1-6,-,TRBV27
TGTGCCTGGTGGGGGAGGGGACAGAACACTGAAGCTTTCTTT,CAWWGRGQNTEAFF,-,TRBJ1-1,-,TRBV30
TGTGCCTGGAGTTCAGGGGGCGGAAACATTCAGTACTTC,CAWSSGGGNIQYF,-,TRBJ2-4,TRBD1,TRBV30
TGTGCCTGGAACCGGGGAGGACTAGTTGATGAGCAGTTCTTC,CAWNRGGLVDEQFF,-,TRBJ2-1,TRBD2,TRBV30
TGTGCCAGCAGCTTAGCGGCTAGCGGGGGGACCCCGCAGGATACGCAGTATTTT,CASSLAASGGTPQDTQYF,-,TRBJ2-3,TRBD2,TRBV7-2